Listed below are T cell receptor beta chains from one sample, sequenced in a study of blood T cell repertoires in COVID-19. Data came from immunoSEQ multiplex PCR; TCRdb stores just in-frame clones and leaves some out. Of about 60,000 clones in the sample, roughly four fifths were seen once. Sequencing was performed on peripheral blood. The receptors shown here come from a woman of 80 years or more with acute or convalescent COVID-19. Both conserved end residues are part of each CDR3. Fields, in order: V gene, CDR3 length, J gene, CDR3 protein.

v_call: TRBV7-9
cdr3_length: 15
j_call: TRBJ1-3
cdr3_aa: CASSFTRVDGNTIYF

v_call: TRBV3-1/TRBV3-2
cdr3_length: 15
j_call: TRBJ2-1
cdr3_aa: CASSHPQGDYNEQFF

v_call: TRBV18
cdr3_length: 15
j_call: TRBJ2-2
cdr3_aa: CASSPGAVYTGELFF

v_call: TRBV19
cdr3_length: 11
j_call: TRBJ2-3
cdr3_aa: CASSTRDTQYF

v_call: TRBV7-2
cdr3_length: 14
j_call: TRBJ2-1
cdr3_aa: CASSGNLAGGQQFF

v_call: TRBV4-1
cdr3_length: 13
j_call: TRBJ2-1
cdr3_aa: CASSPPGDHEQFF

v_call: TRBV11-2
cdr3_length: 14
j_call: TRBJ2-7
cdr3_aa: CASSLGTGSYEQYF

v_call: TRBV7-9
cdr3_length: 13
j_call: TRBJ2-3
cdr3_aa: CASSLMYTDTQYF

v_call: TRBV19
cdr3_length: 15
j_call: TRBJ2-1
cdr3_aa: CASNDGLAGYNEQFF

v_call: TRBV6-5
cdr3_length: 15
j_call: TRBJ2-6
cdr3_aa: CATRTGTSGANVLTF

v_call: TRBV3-1/TRBV3-2
cdr3_length: 16
j_call: TRBJ2-1
cdr3_aa: CASSQEQRGVYNEQFF

v_call: TRBV3-1/TRBV3-2
cdr3_length: 16
j_call: TRBJ1-3
cdr3_aa: CASSYHTGHQLNTIYF

v_call: TRBV25-1
cdr3_length: 15
j_call: TRBJ2-1
cdr3_aa: CASGSAATRVYEQFF

v_call: TRBV7-8
cdr3_length: 14
j_call: TRBJ2-7
cdr3_aa: CASSPAGAAYEQYF

v_call: TRBV28
cdr3_length: 14
j_call: TRBJ2-2
cdr3_aa: CASRPQVLAGELFF

v_call: TRBV6-5
cdr3_length: 15
j_call: TRBJ2-7
cdr3_aa: CASSDSGLSSYEQYF

v_call: TRBV4-1
cdr3_length: 16
j_call: TRBJ1-5
cdr3_aa: CASSQEPTGMGQPQHF

v_call: TRBV3-1/TRBV3-2
cdr3_length: 13
j_call: TRBJ2-7
cdr3_aa: CASSPTGAYEQYF

v_call: TRBV5-4
cdr3_length: 15
j_call: TRBJ2-4
cdr3_aa: CATPGLAGGGNIQYF

v_call: TRBV10-2
cdr3_length: 13
j_call: TRBJ1-1
cdr3_aa: CASSELLNTEAFF

v_call: TRBV25-1
cdr3_length: 15
j_call: TRBJ2-5
cdr3_aa: CASRPGLALKETQYF

v_call: TRBV6-4
cdr3_length: 13
j_call: TRBJ2-5
cdr3_aa: CASSRDYGETQYF

v_call: TRBV28
cdr3_length: 15
j_call: TRBJ1-1
cdr3_aa: CASSFGDRKIPKAFF

v_call: TRBV19
cdr3_length: 15
j_call: TRBJ2-3
cdr3_aa: CASSVSEWGTDTQYF

v_call: TRBV7-8
cdr3_length: 15
j_call: TRBJ2-5
cdr3_aa: CASSSLAGGGETQYF

v_call: TRBV7-9
cdr3_length: 19
j_call: TRBJ1-3
cdr3_aa: CASSPSLSSRVLSGNTIYF

v_call: TRBV30
cdr3_length: 14
j_call: TRBJ1-2
cdr3_aa: CAWTEGARDYGYTF

v_call: TRBV27
cdr3_length: 14
j_call: TRBJ2-7
cdr3_aa: CASARSRVSYEQYF

v_call: TRBV28
cdr3_length: 14
j_call: TRBJ1-5
cdr3_aa: CASSSVPRGQPQHF

v_call: TRBV19
cdr3_length: 13
j_call: TRBJ1-5
cdr3_aa: CASSTGSNQPQHF

v_call: TRBV30
cdr3_length: 12
j_call: TRBJ1-2
cdr3_aa: CAHRQGGFGYTF

v_call: TRBV2
cdr3_length: 15
j_call: TRBJ2-1
cdr3_aa: CASRDYQVAYNEQFF

v_call: TRBV27
cdr3_length: 14
j_call: TRBJ1-2
cdr3_aa: CASSATAPNYGYTF

v_call: TRBV6-5
cdr3_length: 13
j_call: TRBJ1-5
cdr3_aa: CASSTQGSQPQHF

v_call: TRBV27
cdr3_length: 12
j_call: TRBJ2-4
cdr3_aa: CASSFAGRREYF

v_call: TRBV4-2
cdr3_length: 12
j_call: TRBJ1-2
cdr3_aa: CASTPSFYGYTF

v_call: TRBV11-2
cdr3_length: 14
j_call: TRBJ2-7
cdr3_aa: CASSYQISGNEQYF

v_call: TRBV28
cdr3_length: 17
j_call: TRBJ2-1
cdr3_aa: CASSLGGASGSGNEQFF

v_call: TRBV5-1
cdr3_length: 14
j_call: TRBJ2-2
cdr3_aa: CASTLATDTGELFF

v_call: TRBV7-6
cdr3_length: 15
j_call: TRBJ2-1
cdr3_aa: CASSLTSGGRNEQFF

v_call: TRBV7-9
cdr3_length: 14
j_call: TRBJ1-2
cdr3_aa: CAGVNPDGRAGYTF

v_call: TRBV11-3
cdr3_length: 13
j_call: TRBJ2-1
cdr3_aa: CASSLDYRNEQFF

v_call: TRBV7-2
cdr3_length: 14
j_call: TRBJ2-1
cdr3_aa: CASSLGAGNNEQFF

v_call: TRBV6-4
cdr3_length: 13
j_call: TRBJ1-2
cdr3_aa: CASSDPGLSSYTF

v_call: TRBV9
cdr3_length: 18
j_call: TRBJ2-2
cdr3_aa: CASSVDGGTGFYGAELFF

v_call: TRBV5-4
cdr3_length: 14
j_call: TRBJ2-2
cdr3_aa: CASRPAGGPGELFF

v_call: TRBV14
cdr3_length: 13
j_call: TRBJ2-3
cdr3_aa: CASQGSFTDTQYF

v_call: TRBV29-1
cdr3_length: 12
j_call: TRBJ2-7
cdr3_aa: CSVVAPPYEQYF